The T cell receptor beta chain described here comes from a study of cytotoxic CD8 clonotypes in ibrutinib-treated CLL. This CDR3 is built from 14 residues. The germline gives CDR1 MNHEY, CDR2 SVGAGI. With 6 bases removed from V and 9 bases from J, the gap between germline ends came to 18 bases. The table came from immunoSEQ multiplex PCR; TCRdb's copy has only in-frame clones and leaves some out. The table has about 9,400 clones, around 63% seen once. The specimen was PBMCs, collected before ibrutinib treatment. J is TRBJ2-1 and V is TRBV6-5; possible D gene TRBD1, 6 bases. This clonotype originated in a human donor with chronic lymphocytic leukemia. The CDR3 spells CASSAGIRGFEQFF. CDR3 nucleotide sequence: TGTGCCAGCAGCGCCGGGATTAGGGGGTTTGAGCAGTTCTTC.